This T cell receptor (beta chain) is from a study of blood T cell repertoires in COVID-19 (dated by TCRdb to about 2020). Looking at the study overall: Collaborator samples came from the United States, Italy and Spain and covered acute and convalescent phases of COVID-19. The material from the prospective study consisted of cDNA or gDNA derived from T cells, B-cell-depleted T cells, or PBMCs. The dataset comprised deeply sampled blood TCRbeta repertoires from subjects exposed to, actively infected with, or recovered from COVID-19. The repertoires were made available in a free public database intended to serve as a resource for research on the immune response to SARS-CoV-2. The samples were drawn from the first 160 participants of the ongoing ImmuneRACE study and from some 1,300 subjects provided by 6 global collaborators. Sample metadata almost always included a de-identified subject ID, COVID-19 status, age in years and sex. Where available, HLA class I and class II types were obtained from metadata supplied by the sample provider rather than from assay-based typing.

TCRbeta CDR3 regions were amplified from genomic DNA by means of the immunoSEQ Assay, a bias-controlled multiplex PCR. The study's own analysis went as follows. Nucleated cell counts per sample were estimated from amplification of reference gene primers within the assay. Sequence reads were collapsed and filtered to measure the absolute abundance of every unique TCRbeta CDR3 rearrangement. For each sample, productive Simpson clonality was calculated as the square root of Simpson's diversity index across productive rearrangements. Held by TCRdb, this immuneACCESS table contains in-frame sequences only and omits some clones. Under half of the omission traces to an unresolved V gene where checked; the cause of the rest is unknown. That table gives V, J and clone size, and the DNA gave D and trimming. The sample includes a few hundred thousand clones, with approximately 82% observed a single time. 9.7% of the sample is taken by the ten largest.

In the case of this clone: Its antigen specificity is not known. The sample holds no much larger clone one base away, and base qualities are not on file.

Summary of the overall study and its limitations: The amount of clinical and demographic metadata varied by source and participant and was provided uncurated.

Whole blood was collected in K2EDTA tubes by collaborating institutions according to the institutions' own protocols. For TCRbeta analysis, collaborators shipped samples in one of three forms: frozen whole blood, isolated PBMCs, or DNA extracted from either of those sample types. CDR1 and CDR2, looked up from the germline V gene (reference sequence), are LNHNV and YYDKDF. The junction shows trimming of 1 base on V and 3 bases on J, plus 7 bases between the germline ends. The CDR3 goes from the cysteine to the phenylalanine over 14 residues. Only the CDR3 region is kept as DNA, spanning 42 bases read in frame from base 1.

The sequencing input was peripheral blood. The sequence was collected from a man aged 50-60 years with active or convalescent COVID-19. The V gene is TRBV15 and the J gene is TRBJ2-1, with a tentative D gene TRBD1 over 5 matching bases. The CDR3 region: CATSRGTFYNEQFF. The nucleotide sequence is given as TGTGCCACCAGCAGAGGGACATTCTACAATGAGCAGTTCTTC.